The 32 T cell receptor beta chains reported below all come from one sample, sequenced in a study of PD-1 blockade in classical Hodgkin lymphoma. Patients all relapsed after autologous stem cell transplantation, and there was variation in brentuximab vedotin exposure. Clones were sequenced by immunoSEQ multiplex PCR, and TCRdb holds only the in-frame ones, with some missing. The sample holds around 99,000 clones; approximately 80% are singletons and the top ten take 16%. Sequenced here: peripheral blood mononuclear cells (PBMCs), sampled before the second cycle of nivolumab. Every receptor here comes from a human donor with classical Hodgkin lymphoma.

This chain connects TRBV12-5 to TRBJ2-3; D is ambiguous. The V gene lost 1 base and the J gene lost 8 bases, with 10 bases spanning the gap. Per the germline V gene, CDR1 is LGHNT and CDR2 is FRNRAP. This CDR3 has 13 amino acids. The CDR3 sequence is CASGLEGSSTQYF. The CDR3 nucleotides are TGTGCTAGTGGTTTGGAAGGCTCCTCTACGCAGTATTTT. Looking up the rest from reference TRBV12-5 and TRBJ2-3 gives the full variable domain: DARVTQTPRHKVTEMGQEVTMRCQPILGHNTVFWYRQTMMQGLELLAYFRNRAPLDDSGMPKDRFSAEMPDATLATLKIQPSEPRDSAVYFCASGLEGSSTQYFGPGTRLTVL.

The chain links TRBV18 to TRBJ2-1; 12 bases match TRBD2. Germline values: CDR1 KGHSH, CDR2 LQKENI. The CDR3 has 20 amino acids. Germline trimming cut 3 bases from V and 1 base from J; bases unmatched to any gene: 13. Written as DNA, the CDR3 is TGTGCCAGCTCACCCCTGACTAGCGGGAGAGGTAAGGGTTCCTACAATGAGCAGTTCTTC. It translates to CASSPLTSGRGKGSYNEQFF.

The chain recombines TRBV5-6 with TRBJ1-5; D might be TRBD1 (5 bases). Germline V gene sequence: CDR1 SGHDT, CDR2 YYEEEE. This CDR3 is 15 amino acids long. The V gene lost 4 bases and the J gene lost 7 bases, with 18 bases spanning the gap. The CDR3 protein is CASSLQGAGAQPQHF. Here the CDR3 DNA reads TGTGCCAGCAGCCTCCAAGGGGCGGGAGCGCAGCCCCAGCATTTT.

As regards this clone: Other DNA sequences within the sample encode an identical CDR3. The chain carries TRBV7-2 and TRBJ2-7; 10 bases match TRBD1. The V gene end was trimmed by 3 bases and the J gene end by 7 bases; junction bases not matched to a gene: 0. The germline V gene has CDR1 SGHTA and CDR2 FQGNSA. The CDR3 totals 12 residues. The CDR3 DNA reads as TGTGCCAGCAGCTTGGACAGGGGGGAGCAGTACTTC. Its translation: CASSLDRGEQYF.

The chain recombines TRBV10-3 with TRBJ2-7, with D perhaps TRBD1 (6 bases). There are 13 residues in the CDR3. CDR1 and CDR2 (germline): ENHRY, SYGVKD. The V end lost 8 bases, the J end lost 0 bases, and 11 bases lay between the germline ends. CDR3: CAIWDTSSYEQYF. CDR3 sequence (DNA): TGTGCCATCTGGGACACGAGCTCCTACGAGCAGTACTTC.

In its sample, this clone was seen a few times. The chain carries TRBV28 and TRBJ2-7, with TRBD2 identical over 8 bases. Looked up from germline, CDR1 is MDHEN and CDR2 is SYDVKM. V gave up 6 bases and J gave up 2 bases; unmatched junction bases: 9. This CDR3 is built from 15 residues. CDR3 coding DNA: TGTGCCAGCAGCCCCAGGACTAGCCGGACCTACGAGCAGTACTTC. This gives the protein CASSPRTSRTYEQYF.

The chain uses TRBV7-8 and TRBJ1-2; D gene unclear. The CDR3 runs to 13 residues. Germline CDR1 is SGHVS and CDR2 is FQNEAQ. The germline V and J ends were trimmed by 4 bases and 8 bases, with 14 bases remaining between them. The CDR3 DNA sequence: TGTGCCAGCAGCTCCCTCCGGGAGGGCGGCTACACCTTC. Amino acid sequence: CASSSLREGGYTF.

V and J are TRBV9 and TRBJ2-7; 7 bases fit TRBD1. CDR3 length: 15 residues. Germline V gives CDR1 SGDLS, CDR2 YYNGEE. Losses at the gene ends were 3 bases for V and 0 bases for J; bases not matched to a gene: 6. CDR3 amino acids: CASSATGTASYEQYF. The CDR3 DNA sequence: TGTGCCAGCAGCGCCACCGGGACAGCCTCCTACGAGCAGTACTTC.

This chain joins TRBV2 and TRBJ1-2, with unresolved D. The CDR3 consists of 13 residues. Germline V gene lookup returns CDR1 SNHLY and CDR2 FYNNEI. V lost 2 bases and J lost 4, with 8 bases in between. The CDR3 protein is CASSEISLYGYTF. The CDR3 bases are TGTGCCAGCAGTGAAATCAGCCTCTATGGCTACACCTTC.

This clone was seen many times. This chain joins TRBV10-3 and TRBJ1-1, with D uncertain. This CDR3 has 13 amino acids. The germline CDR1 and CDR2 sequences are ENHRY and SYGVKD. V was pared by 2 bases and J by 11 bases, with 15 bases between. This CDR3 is CAISEPRAVSAFF. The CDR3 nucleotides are TGTGCCATCAGTGAGCCACGGGCAGTTTCGGCTTTCTTT.

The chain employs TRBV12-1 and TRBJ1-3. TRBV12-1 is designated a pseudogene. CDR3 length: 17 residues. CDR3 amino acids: CASSRHREESSGNTIYF. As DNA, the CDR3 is TGTGCCAGCAGCCGCCACAGGGAGGAGAGCTCTGGAAACACCATATATTTT.

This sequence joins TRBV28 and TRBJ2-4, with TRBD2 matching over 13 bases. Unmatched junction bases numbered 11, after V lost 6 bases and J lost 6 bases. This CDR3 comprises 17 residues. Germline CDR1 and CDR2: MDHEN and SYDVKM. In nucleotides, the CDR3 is TGTGCCAGCAGCACCCCGGGACTAGCGGGGTCTTCAAACATTCAGTACTTC. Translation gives CASSTPGLAGSSNIQYF.

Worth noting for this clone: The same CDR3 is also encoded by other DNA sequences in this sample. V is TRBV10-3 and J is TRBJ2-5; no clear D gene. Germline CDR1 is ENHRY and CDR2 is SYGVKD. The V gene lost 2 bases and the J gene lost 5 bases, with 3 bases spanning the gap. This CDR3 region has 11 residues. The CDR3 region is CAISEGETQYF. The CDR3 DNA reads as TGTGCCATCAGTGAGGGTGAGACCCAGTACTTC.

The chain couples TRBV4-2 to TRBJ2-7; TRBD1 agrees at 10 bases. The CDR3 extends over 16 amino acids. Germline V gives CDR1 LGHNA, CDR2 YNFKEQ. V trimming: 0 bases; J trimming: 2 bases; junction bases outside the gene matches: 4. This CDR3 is CASSQERTGGAYEQYF. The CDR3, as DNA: TGTGCCAGCAGCCAAGAAAGGACAGGGGGGGCCTACGAGCAGTACTTC.

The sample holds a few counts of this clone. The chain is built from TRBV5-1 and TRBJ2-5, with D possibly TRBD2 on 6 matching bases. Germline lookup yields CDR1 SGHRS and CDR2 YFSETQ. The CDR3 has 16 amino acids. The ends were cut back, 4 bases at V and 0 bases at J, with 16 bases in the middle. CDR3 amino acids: CASSARPSEYQETQYF. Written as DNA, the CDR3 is TGCGCCAGCAGCGCCCGGCCTAGCGAGTACCAAGAGACCCAGTACTTC.

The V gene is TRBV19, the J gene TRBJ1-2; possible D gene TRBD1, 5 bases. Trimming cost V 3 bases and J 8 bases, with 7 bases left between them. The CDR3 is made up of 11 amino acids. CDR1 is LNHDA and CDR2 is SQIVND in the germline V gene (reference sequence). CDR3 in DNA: TGTGCCAGTAGTATCAAGGGGGGCTACACCTTC. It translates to CASSIKGGYTF.

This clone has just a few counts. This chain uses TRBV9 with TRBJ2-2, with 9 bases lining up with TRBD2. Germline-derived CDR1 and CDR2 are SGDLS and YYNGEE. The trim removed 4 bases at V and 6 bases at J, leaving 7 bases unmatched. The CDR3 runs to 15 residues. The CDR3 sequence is CASSFSGRQSGELFF. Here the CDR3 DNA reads TGTGCCAGCAGCTTTAGCGGGAGACAGTCCGGGGAGCTGTTTTTT. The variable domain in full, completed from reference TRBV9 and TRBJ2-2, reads DSGVTQTPKHLITATGQRVTLRCSPRSGDLSVYWYQQSLDQGLQFLIQYYNGEERAKGNILERFSAQQFPDLHSELNLSSLELGDSALYFCASSFSGRQSGELFFGEGSRLTVL.

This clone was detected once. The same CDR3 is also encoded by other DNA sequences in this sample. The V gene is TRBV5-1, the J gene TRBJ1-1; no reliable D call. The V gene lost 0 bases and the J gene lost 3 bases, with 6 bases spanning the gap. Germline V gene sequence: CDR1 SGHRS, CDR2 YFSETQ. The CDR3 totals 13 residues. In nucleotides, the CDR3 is TGCGCCAGCAGCTTGGCCGGTGACACTGAAGCTTTCTTT. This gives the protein CASSLAGDTEAFF.

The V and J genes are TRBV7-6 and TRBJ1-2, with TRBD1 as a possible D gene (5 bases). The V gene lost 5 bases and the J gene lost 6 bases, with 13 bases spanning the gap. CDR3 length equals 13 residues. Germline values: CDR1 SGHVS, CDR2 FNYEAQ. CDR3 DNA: TGTGCCAGCAGCCCAGGGTACCCTAATGGCTACACCTTC. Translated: CASSPGYPNGYTF.

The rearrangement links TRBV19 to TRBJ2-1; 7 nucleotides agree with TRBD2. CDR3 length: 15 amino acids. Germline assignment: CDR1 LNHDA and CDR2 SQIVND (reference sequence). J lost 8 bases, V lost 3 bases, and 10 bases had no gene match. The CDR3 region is CASSIGGTRGDEQFF. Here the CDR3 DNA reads TGTGCCAGTAGTATCGGCGGGACCCGGGGGGATGAGCAGTTCTTC.

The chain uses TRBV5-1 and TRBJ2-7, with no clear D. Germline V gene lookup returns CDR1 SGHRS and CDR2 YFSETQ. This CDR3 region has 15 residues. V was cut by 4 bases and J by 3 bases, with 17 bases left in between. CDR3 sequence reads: CASSPLGIANYEQYF. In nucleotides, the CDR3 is TGCGCCAGCAGCCCCCTGGGTATCGCTAACTACGAGCAGTACTTC.

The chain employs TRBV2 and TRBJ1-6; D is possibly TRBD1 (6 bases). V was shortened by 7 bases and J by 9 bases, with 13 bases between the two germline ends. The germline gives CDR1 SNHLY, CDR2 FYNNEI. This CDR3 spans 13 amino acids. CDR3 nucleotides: TGTGCCAGCAATCGGGACACGGTTTCACCCCTCCACTTT. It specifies CASNRDTVSPLHF.

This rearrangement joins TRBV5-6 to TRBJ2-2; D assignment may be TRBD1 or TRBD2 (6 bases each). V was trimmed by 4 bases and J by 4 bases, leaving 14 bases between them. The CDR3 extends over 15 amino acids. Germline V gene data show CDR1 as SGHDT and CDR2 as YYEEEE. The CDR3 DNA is TGTGCCAGCAGCCGACCGGGGGCGGTCACCGGGGAGCTGTTTTTT. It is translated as CASSRPGAVTGELFF.

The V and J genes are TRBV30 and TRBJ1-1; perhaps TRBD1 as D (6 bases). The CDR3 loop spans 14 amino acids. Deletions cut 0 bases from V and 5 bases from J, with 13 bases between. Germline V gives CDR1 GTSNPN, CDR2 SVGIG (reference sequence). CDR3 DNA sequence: TGTGCCTGGAGTGTTGGGGGGGCGCTGACTGAAGCTTTCTTT. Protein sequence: CAWSVGGALTEAFF.

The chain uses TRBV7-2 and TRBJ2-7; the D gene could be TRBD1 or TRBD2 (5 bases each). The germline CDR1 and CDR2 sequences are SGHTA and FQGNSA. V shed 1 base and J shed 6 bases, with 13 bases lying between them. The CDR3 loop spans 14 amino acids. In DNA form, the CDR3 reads TGTGCCAGCAGCTTAGGACGGGGTAGGGGCGAGCAGTACTTC. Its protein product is CASSLGRGRGEQYF.

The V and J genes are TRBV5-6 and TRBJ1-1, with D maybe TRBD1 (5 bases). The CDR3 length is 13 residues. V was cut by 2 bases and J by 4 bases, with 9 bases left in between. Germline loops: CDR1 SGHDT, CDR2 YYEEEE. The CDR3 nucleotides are TGTGCCAGCAGCTTAGGAAGGGGCACTGAAGCTTTCTTT. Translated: CASSLGRGTEAFF.

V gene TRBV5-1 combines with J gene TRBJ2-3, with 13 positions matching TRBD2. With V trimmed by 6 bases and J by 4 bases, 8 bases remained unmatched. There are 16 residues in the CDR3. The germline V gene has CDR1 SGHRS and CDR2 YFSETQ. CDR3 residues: CASTAGLAGVADTQYF. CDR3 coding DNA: TGCGCCAGCACAGCCGGACTAGCGGGAGTGGCAGATACGCAGTATTTT.

CDR3 amino acids: CSVPGGTSGPGETQYF. The CDR3 DNA follows: TGCAGCGTTCCAGGGGGGACTAGCGGGCCAGGAGAGACCCAGTACTTC. The chain links TRBV29-1 to TRBJ2-5, with 12 bases aligning to TRBD2. V shed 5 bases, J shed 4 bases, and the junction held 11 bases outside the gene matches. Germline V CDR1 and CDR2: SQVTM, ANQGSEA. The CDR3 sequence is 16 residues long.

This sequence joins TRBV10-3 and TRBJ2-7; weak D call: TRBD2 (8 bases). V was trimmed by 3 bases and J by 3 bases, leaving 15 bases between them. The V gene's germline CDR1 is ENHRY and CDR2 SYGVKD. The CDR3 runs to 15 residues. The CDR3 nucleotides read TGTGCCATCAGTGATACGGGAGGGGGCGGCTACGAGCAGTACTTC. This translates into CAISDTGGGGYEQYF.

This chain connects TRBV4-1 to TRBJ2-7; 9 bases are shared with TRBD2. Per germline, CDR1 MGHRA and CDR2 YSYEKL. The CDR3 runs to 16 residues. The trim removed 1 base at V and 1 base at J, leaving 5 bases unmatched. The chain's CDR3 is CASSQGVSGRSYEQYF. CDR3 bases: TGCGCCAGCAGCCAAGGGGTCAGCGGGAGGTCCTACGAGCAGTACTTC.

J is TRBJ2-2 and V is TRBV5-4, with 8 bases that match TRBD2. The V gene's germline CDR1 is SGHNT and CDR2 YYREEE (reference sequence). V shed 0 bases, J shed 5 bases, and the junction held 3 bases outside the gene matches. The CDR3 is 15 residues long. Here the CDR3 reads CASSLASGRTGELFF. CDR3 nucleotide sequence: TGTGCCAGCAGCTTGGCCAGCGGGAGAACCGGGGAGCTGTTTTTT.

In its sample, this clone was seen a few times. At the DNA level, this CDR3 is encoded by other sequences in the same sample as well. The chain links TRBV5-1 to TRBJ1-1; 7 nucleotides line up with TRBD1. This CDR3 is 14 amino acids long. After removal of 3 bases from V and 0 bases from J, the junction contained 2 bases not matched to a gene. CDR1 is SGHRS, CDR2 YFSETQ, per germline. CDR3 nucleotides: TGCGCCAGCAGCTCGGGACAGATGAACACTGAAGCTTTCTTT. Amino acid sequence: CASSSGQMNTEAFF.